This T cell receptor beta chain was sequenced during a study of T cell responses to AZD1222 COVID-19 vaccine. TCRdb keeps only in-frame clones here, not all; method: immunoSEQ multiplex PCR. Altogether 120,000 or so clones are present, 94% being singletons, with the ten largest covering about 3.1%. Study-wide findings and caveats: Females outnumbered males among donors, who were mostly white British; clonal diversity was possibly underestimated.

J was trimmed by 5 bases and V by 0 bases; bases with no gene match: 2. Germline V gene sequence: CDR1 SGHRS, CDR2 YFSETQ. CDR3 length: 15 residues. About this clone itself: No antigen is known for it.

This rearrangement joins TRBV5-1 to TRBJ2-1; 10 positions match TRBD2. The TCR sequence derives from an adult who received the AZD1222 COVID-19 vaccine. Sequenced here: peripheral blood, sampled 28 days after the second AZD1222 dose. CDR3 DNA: TGCGCCAGCAGCTTGGGGACTAGCGGCCACAATGAGCAGTTCTTC. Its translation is CASSLGTSGHNEQFF.